Listed below are T cell receptor beta chains from one sample, sequenced in a study of shared clonotypes between healthy human individuals. Measured with immunoSEQ multiplex PCR; TCRdb has only the in-frame clones, and not every one. This table holds some 1 million clones, under 80% found once. Sequencing used memory CD4+ T cells sorted from blood. All receptors come from a man younger than 35 in good health. CDR3s leave out the opening cysteine and the closing phenylalanine or tryptophan. Each record gives: clone size, J gene, V gene, D gene, CDR3 protein. The D gene is left open where the match is weak. A clone size is listed for some rows: how often the clone was seen (once, few, many), or a class if it is expanded.

clone size: -
J gene: TRBJ1-2
V gene: TRBV14
D gene: -
CDR3 protein: ASSAGGGYGYT

clone size: -
J gene: TRBJ2-5
V gene: TRBV10-3
D gene: -
CDR3 protein: AISGSSSRQETQY

clone size: -
J gene: TRBJ2-7
V gene: TRBV2
D gene: -
CDR3 protein: ASSPRGGDRLYEQY

clone size: -
J gene: TRBJ2-7
V gene: TRBV29-1
D gene: -
CDR3 protein: SVLWERGSYEQY

clone size: -
J gene: TRBJ2-3
V gene: TRBV11-2
D gene: TRBD2
CDR3 protein: ASSPTGRGGPIRTDTQY

clone size: -
J gene: TRBJ2-3
V gene: TRBV11-2
D gene: -
CDR3 protein: ASSRGVADTQY

clone size: few
J gene: TRBJ2-5
V gene: TRBV15
D gene: -
CDR3 protein: ATGRQKETQY

clone size: -
J gene: TRBJ1-2
V gene: TRBV6-1
D gene: -
CDR3 protein: ASSYGGQKFYGYT

clone size: few
J gene: TRBJ2-1
V gene: TRBV9
D gene: -
CDR3 protein: ASSVSGGVSYNEQF

clone size: few
J gene: TRBJ2-7
V gene: TRBV6-1
D gene: -
CDR3 protein: ASSEVSGQY

clone size: -
J gene: TRBJ2-3
V gene: TRBV6-1
D gene: TRBD2
CDR3 protein: ASSEGPAGGMGGTDTQY

clone size: few
J gene: TRBJ2-1
V gene: TRBV15
D gene: -
CDR3 protein: ATSRGRSPYNEQF

clone size: -
J gene: TRBJ2-7
V gene: TRBV5-1
D gene: TRBD1
CDR3 protein: ASSELGDSSYEQY

clone size: -
J gene: TRBJ1-5
V gene: TRBV4-1
D gene: -
CDR3 protein: ASSASGTQPQH

clone size: few
J gene: TRBJ1-4
V gene: TRBV2
D gene: -
CDR3 protein: ASREQGRANEKLF

clone size: once
J gene: TRBJ2-7
V gene: TRBV6-6
D gene: TRBD1
CDR3 protein: ASYYGTGNNEQY

clone size: -
J gene: TRBJ2-5
V gene: TRBV19
D gene: -
CDR3 protein: ASSPGAGGSTD

clone size: -
J gene: TRBJ1-5
V gene: TRBV28
D gene: TRBD1
CDR3 protein: ASSKGQGAQPQH

clone size: -
J gene: TRBJ2-7
V gene: TRBV7-2
D gene: -
CDR3 protein: ASSLGTMGSYEQY

clone size: -
J gene: TRBJ1-2
V gene: TRBV28
D gene: -
CDR3 protein: ASSLPERTDYGYT

clone size: -
J gene: TRBJ1-2
V gene: TRBV28
D gene: TRBD1
CDR3 protein: ASSLLGQGERYT

clone size: -
J gene: TRBJ2-3
V gene: TRBV2
D gene: -
CDR3 protein: ASSTDRMFSADTQY

clone size: -
J gene: TRBJ2-1
V gene: TRBV9
D gene: TRBD1
CDR3 protein: ASSPLPGGNEQF

clone size: -
J gene: TRBJ1-1
V gene: TRBV5-1
D gene: -
CDR3 protein: ASSFLTTGLLAEAF

clone size: -
J gene: TRBJ2-4
V gene: TRBV4-3
D gene: TRBD2
CDR3 protein: ASSQDRGSSGRGDIQY

clone size: -
J gene: TRBJ1-1
V gene: TRBV2
D gene: -
CDR3 protein: ASKRLGGNTEAF

clone size: -
J gene: TRBJ2-1
V gene: TRBV29-1
D gene: -
CDR3 protein: SASGTQQF

clone size: once
J gene: TRBJ2-1
V gene: TRBV5-1
D gene: TRBD1
CDR3 protein: ASSMDRSNEQF

clone size: -
J gene: TRBJ2-5
V gene: TRBV5-1
D gene: TRBD1
CDR3 protein: ASSPTDRGQETQY

clone size: -
J gene: TRBJ2-5
V gene: TRBV2
D gene: TRBD1
CDR3 protein: ASRAGQAHQETQY

clone size: -
J gene: TRBJ2-2
V gene: TRBV10-1
D gene: -
CDR3 protein: ASSAGQATGELF

clone size: -
J gene: TRBJ2-1
V gene: TRBV19
D gene: -
CDR3 protein: ASSPRPGTGLRNEQF

clone size: -
J gene: TRBJ1-3
V gene: TRBV5-1
D gene: -
CDR3 protein: ASSAGQWGNTIY

clone size: -
J gene: TRBJ2-2
V gene: TRBV5-1
D gene: -
CDR3 protein: ASSPIREAGELF

clone size: -
J gene: TRBJ1-5
V gene: TRBV21-1
D gene: -
CDR3 protein: ASSPTGGHLNRDQPQH

clone size: -
J gene: TRBJ2-5
V gene: TRBV7-2
D gene: -
CDR3 protein: ASSFPSRRWETQY

clone size: -
J gene: TRBJ1-1
V gene: TRBV7-9
D gene: -
CDR3 protein: ASSLDSGTEAF

clone size: -
J gene: TRBJ1-1
V gene: TRBV2
D gene: -
CDR3 protein: ASSERREAF

clone size: once
J gene: TRBJ1-3
V gene: TRBV29-1
D gene: -
CDR3 protein: SAQGVLGGNTIY

clone size: -
J gene: TRBJ1-6
V gene: TRBV5-4
D gene: -
CDR3 protein: ASSKKTGGLDSPLH

clone size: -
J gene: TRBJ2-3
V gene: TRBV30
D gene: -
CDR3 protein: ASRLRWGALFTDTQY

clone size: -
J gene: TRBJ2-5
V gene: TRBV19
D gene: TRBD1
CDR3 protein: ASSITGGWETQY

clone size: -
J gene: TRBJ2-1
V gene: TRBV7-6
D gene: -
CDR3 protein: ASSLFSRRGEQF

clone size: -
J gene: TRBJ2-4
V gene: TRBV5-1
D gene: TRBD2
CDR3 protein: ASSRLGLAETIVAKNIQY

clone size: -
J gene: TRBJ1-2
V gene: TRBV6-6
D gene: -
CDR3 protein: ASSYTRVGYGYT

clone size: few
J gene: TRBJ1-2
V gene: TRBV28
D gene: -
CDR3 protein: ASRGPAAGYT

clone size: many
J gene: TRBJ1-1
V gene: TRBV20-1
D gene: -
CDR3 protein: SAGDWTEAF